Below are 14 T cell receptor beta chains sequenced from a single sample in a study of T cell changes during pregnancy in multiple sclerosis. TCRdb keeps only in-frame clones here, not all; method: immunoSEQ multiplex PCR. The profile covers some 89,000 clones, with 94% appearing a single time and roughly 2.5% taken by the ten largest. Source: peripheral blood, taken in the third trimester of pregnancy. Receptor source: a female donor with multiple sclerosis, enrolled in a pregnancy study.

The chain uses TRBV2 and TRBJ2-4; TRBD1 aligns across 8 bases. The CDR3 extends over 17 amino acids. The germline V gene has CDR1 SNHLY and CDR2 FYNNEI. V lost 2 bases and J lost 5; bases outside the gene matches: 11. CDR3 coding DNA: TGTGCCAGCAGTGAAAATCCGGCAGGGGGCATCCAAAACATTCAGTACTTC. It specifies CASSENPAGGIQNIQYF.

The gene calls are TRBV21-1 and TRBJ1-1; the D call TRBD1 from the table was never checked on the DNA. TRBV21-1 is an annotated pseudogene. The CDR3 is 16 residues long. CDR3 DNA: TGTGCCAGCAGCAAAGAAAAGACACGACAACGCACTGAAGCTTTCTTT. Protein product: CASSKEKTRQRTEAFF.

The chain has TRBV5-4 and TRBJ1-1; TRBD1 matches at 7 bases. Unmatched junction bases numbered 6, after V lost 3 bases and J lost 4 bases. This CDR3 spans 14 amino acids. Germline V gene sequence: CDR1 SGHNT, CDR2 YYREEE (reference sequence). Here the CDR3 reads CASSSNRGFTEAFF. CDR3 coding DNA: TGTGCCAGCAGCTCTAACAGGGGTTTCACTGAAGCTTTCTTT.

The genes are TRBV9 and TRBJ1-1; 7 nucleotides align to TRBD1. J lost 4 bases, V lost 3 bases, and 18 bases had no gene match. Germline loops: CDR1 SGDLS, CDR2 YYNGEE. The CDR3 spans 18 residues. The CDR3 protein is CASSATGDRASPSTEAFF. DNA of the CDR3: TGTGCCAGCAGCGCAACGGGAGACAGGGCATCCCCTAGCACTGAAGCTTTCTTT.

This clone has just one count. The rearrangement links TRBV6-1 to TRBJ1-1; TRBD1 matches 8 bases. This CDR3 has 20 amino acids. Germline V gene sequence: CDR1 MNHNS, CDR2 SASEGT. Losses at the gene ends were 2 bases for V and 0 bases for J; bases not matched to a gene: 17. The CDR3 coding sequence is TGTGCCAGCAGTGAAAGGGCAGGGGGCAGTCTCCTCTCTTTGAACACTGAAGCTTTCTTT. This codes for CASSERAGGSLLSLNTEAFF.

The chain uses TRBV9 and TRBJ1-4, with 9 bases that match TRBD1. Germline V gene lookup returns CDR1 SGDLS and CDR2 YYNGEE. The CDR3 is 16 amino acids. After removal of 0 bases from V and 8 bases from J, the junction contained 8 bases not matched to a gene. CDR3 DNA sequence: TGTGCCAGCAGCGTAGGGATGGGACAGGGTGGCGAAAAACTGTTTTTT. Translation gives CASSVGMGQGGEKLFF.

The chain has TRBV4-2 and TRBJ1-2, with 9 bases aligning to TRBD1. This CDR3 region has 14 residues. Germline V lookup: CDR1 LGHNA, CDR2 YNFKEQ. V trimming: 4 bases; J trimming: 8 bases; junction bases outside the gene matches: 8. CDR3: CASSLGTGKGGYTF. The DNA of the CDR3 is TGTGCCAGCAGCCTAGGGACAGGGAAGGGAGGCTACACCTTC.

CDR3 DNA: TGTGCCAGCAGTTACTCCCCAGGATCAGATACGCAGTATTTT. It translates to CASSYSPGSDTQYF. The J gene is TRBJ2-3, the V gene TRBV6-5, with no clear D. CDR1 is MNHEY and CDR2 is SVGAGI in the germline V gene. V shed 0 bases and J shed 4 bases, with 8 bases lying between them. This CDR3 has 14 residues.

The V call is TRBV2, the J call TRBJ2-2; D not resolved. Germline CDR1 is SNHLY and CDR2 is FYNNEI. V lost 3 bases and J lost 4, with 6 bases in between. The CDR3 is 13 amino acids. In DNA, the CDR3 is TGTGCCAGCAGTGATATCCCCACCGGGGAGCTGTTTTTT. The encoded protein is CASSDIPTGELFF.

V usage is TRBV27 and J usage is TRBJ2-7, with a weak D call TRBD2 (6 bases). The CDR3 sequence is 16 residues long. V gave up 2 bases and J gave up 5 bases, with 19 bases separating them. From germline, CDR1 is MNHEY and CDR2 SMNVEV (reference sequence). CDR3 sequence reads: CASSLIGGFRLDEQYF. In DNA form, the CDR3 reads TGTGCCAGCAGTTTAATAGGAGGGTTTAGACTCGACGAGCAGTACTTC.

J is TRBJ1-1 and V is TRBV5-6; D perhaps matches TRBD1 (5 bases). Germline values: CDR1 SGHDT, CDR2 YYEEEE. With 2 bases removed from V and 4 bases from J, the gap between germline ends came to 12 bases. This CDR3 contains 14 residues. The CDR3, as DNA: TGTGCCAGCAGCTTTGGCAGGGACTTCACTGAAGCTTTCTTT. Amino acids: CASSFGRDFTEAFF.

The chain combines TRBV5-1 with TRBJ1-2; a weak D match, TRBD1 (5 bases). Trimming took off 0 bases at V and 4 bases at J, with 10 bases between the two ends. CDR1 is SGHRS and CDR2 is YFSETQ in the germline V gene. CDR3 length: 14 amino acids. The CDR3 DNA reads as TGCGCCAGCAGCTTGGAAGGGGCCGGCTATGGCTACACCTTC. It encodes CASSLEGAGYGYTF.

By frequency in the sample, this clone is medium-sized (0.01 to 0.1%). The V call is TRBV7-3, the J call TRBJ2-1; 10 positions match TRBD2. The CDR3 is 18 residues long. The germline gives CDR1 SGHTA, CDR2 FQGTGA. The junction had 12 bases not matched to a gene; V was cut back by 1 base and J by 6 bases. The CDR3 coding sequence is TGTGCCAGCAGCTTAATAGCGGCTAGCGGGGGTTCTGGCAATGAGCAGTTCTTC. It codes for CASSLIAASGGSGNEQFF.

The chain couples TRBV11-2 to TRBJ2-3, with 13 bases identical to TRBD2. V gave up 5 bases and J gave up 4 bases; unmatched junction bases: 3. This CDR3 comprises 15 residues. Germline CDR1 and CDR2: SGHAT and FQNNGV. The CDR3 nucleotides are TGTGCCAGCAGCGCAACTAGCGGGGGGGCAGATACGCAGTATTTT. As protein: CASSATSGGADTQYF.